These 8 T cell receptor beta chains were sequenced from one sample in a study of technical replicates of blood from a few donors. Only in-frame clones appear in the TCRdb table, and some are missing; sequencing was by immunoSEQ multiplex PCR. The sample holds roughly 100,000 clones; under 97% are singletons and the top ten take about 0.21%. Sequencing used T cells isolated from PBMCs. The receptors were gathered from a human donor in good health.

The chain joins TRBV7-8 to TRBJ1-5; D unclear. V lost 1 base and J 4 bases, leaving 8 bases between the germline ends. Germline CDR1 and CDR2: SGHVS and FQNEAQ. The CDR3 contains 14 residues. The CDR3 spells CASSLGRGNQPQHF. DNA of the CDR3: TGTGCCAGCAGCTTAGGACGGGGAAATCAGCCCCAGCATTTT. Complete variable domain (other parts from reference TRBV7-8 and TRBJ1-5): GAGVSQSPRYKVAKRGQDVALRCDPISGHVSLFWYQQALGQGPEFLTYFQNEAQLDKSGLPSDRFFAERPEGSVSTLKIQRTQQEDSAVYLCASSLGRGNQPQHFGDGTRLSIL.

J is TRBJ2-2 and V is TRBV7-9; weak D call: TRBD2 (5 bases). The V gene's germline CDR1 is SEHNR and CDR2 FQNEAQ (reference sequence). V lost 8 bases and J lost 1, with 17 bases in between. This CDR3 comprises 16 residues. CDR3 in DNA: TGTGCCAGCCGAGGGCGGACGGCTCGGAACACCGGGGAGCTGTTTTTT. Amino acid sequence: CASRGRTARNTGELFF.

The chain recombines TRBV28 with TRBJ1-4, with a possible D match to TRBD1 (5 bases). From germline, CDR1 is MDHEN and CDR2 SYDVKM. This CDR3 has 14 amino acids. Trimming shortened V by 7 bases and J by 8 bases, and 17 bases separated the two germline ends. The CDR3 is CASKDSQGREKLFF. CDR3 nucleotides: TGTGCCAGCAAAGACAGTCAAGGTCGGGAAAAACTGTTTTTT.

This sequence joins TRBV9 and TRBJ2-7, with D hard to call. Germline V gene sequence: CDR1 SGDLS, CDR2 YYNGEE. V lost 0 bases, J lost 6 bases, and 10 bases lay in between. CDR3 length: 13 amino acids. This CDR3 is CASSVGLYLEQYF. The DNA for the CDR3 is TGTGCCAGCAGCGTAGGTCTATATCTCGAGCAGTACTTC.

J is TRBJ1-2 and V is TRBV5-4, with 7 bases aligning to TRBD1. CDR3 length: 15 amino acids. CDR1 is SGHNT and CDR2 is YYREEE in the germline V gene (reference sequence). V shed 0 bases, J shed 8 bases, and the junction held 10 bases outside the gene matches. The DNA for the CDR3 is TGTGCCAGCAGCTTGGGACAGGGTGTTATGGACGGCTACACCTTC. Its translation is CASSLGQGVMDGYTF.

The chain has TRBV2 and TRBJ2-5; 7 bases map to TRBD2. V dropped 8 bases and J dropped 5; count of bases not matched to a gene: 5. This CDR3 comprises 12 residues. The germline CDR1 and CDR2 sequences are SNHLY and FYNNEI. The CDR3 DNA follows: TGTGCCAGCCAGGGAGCGGGGGAGACCCAGTACTTC. It is translated as CASQGAGETQYF.

The genes are TRBV7-6 and TRBJ2-1, with 11 bases matching TRBD2. The CDR3 is made up of 16 amino acids. Germline CDR1 reads SGHVS; CDR2 reads FNYEAQ. The V segment lost 3 bases and the J segment 2 bases; nucleotides outside the gene matches: 3. The CDR3 reads CASSFGGLAAYNEQFF. The CDR3 coding sequence is TGTGCCAGCAGCTTCGGGGGACTAGCGGCCTACAATGAGCAGTTCTTC.

V and J are TRBV5-4 and TRBJ1-1; TRBD1 matches 9 bases. The CDR3 covers 17 residues. CDR1 and CDR2 from the germline V gene are SGHNT and YYREEE (reference sequence). V lost 2 bases to trimming and J lost 1 base; unmatched junction nucleotides: 9. The CDR3 reads CASSFSGTGRGNTEAFF. CDR3 nucleotides: TGTGCCAGCAGCTTTTCCGGGACAGGGAGGGGGAACACTGAAGCTTTCTTT. The full variable domain, in which reference TRBV5-4 and TRBJ1-1 provide the parts outside the CDR3, is ETGVTQSPTHLIKTRGQQVTLRCSSQSGHNTVSWYQQALGQGPQFIFQYYREEENGRGNFPPRFSGLQFPNYSSELNVNALELDDSALYLCASSFSGTGRGNTEAFFGQGTRLTVV.